These 20 T cell receptor beta chains were sequenced from one sample in a study of OX40 agonist ivuxolimab in advanced cancers. TCRdb's copy holds only in-frame clones and misses some; the assay was immunoSEQ multiplex PCR. The table records 65,000 to 80,000 clones, about nine tenths of them present only once. The sequenced sample was CD4+ or CD8+ T cells sorted from blood, obtained in a trial of the OX40 agonist ivuxolimab. The source is an adult with an advanced solid tumor such as melanoma, head and neck, liver or kidney cancer.

The chain uses TRBV6-6 and TRBJ2-2, with a tentative D call TRBD2 (6 bases). Trimming removed 8 bases from V and 4 bases from J, with 14 bases in between. Germline-derived CDR1 and CDR2 are MNHNY and SVGAGI (reference sequence). The CDR3 length is 14 residues. CDR3: CASLGRELTGELFF. For the CDR3, the DNA is TGTGCCAGCCTGGGGCGGGAACTCACCGGGGAGCTGTTTTTT.

This chain links TRBV29-1 with TRBJ2-3; D remains ambiguous. Germline CDR1 reads SQVTM; CDR2 reads ANQGSEA. Deletions cut 8 bases from V and 2 bases from J, with 5 bases between. The CDR3 covers 10 residues. The CDR3 DNA sequence: TGCAGCTCGTACACAGATACGCAGTATTTT. Its translation: CSSYTDTQYF.

About this clone: This sample also contains other DNA sequences that code for the same CDR3. J is TRBJ2-3 and V is TRBV4-2, with 7 positions matching TRBD2. From germline, CDR1 is LGHNA and CDR2 YNFKEQ. With V trimmed by 1 base and J by 0 bases, 1 base remained unmatched. The CDR3 covers 15 residues. Here the CDR3 reads CASSQGGGSTDTQYF. The CDR3 coding sequence is TGTGCCAGCAGCCAAGGGGGGGGAAGCACAGATACGCAGTATTTT.

The chain combines TRBV2 with TRBJ2-3; no definite D call. Per germline, CDR1 SNHLY and CDR2 FYNNEI. This CDR3 region has 11 residues. Trimming left V 8 bases short and J 4 bases short, with 7 bases between. The CDR3 sequence is CASRISDTQYF. Written as DNA, the CDR3 is TGTGCCAGCCGGATCTCAGATACGCAGTATTTT. The full variable domain, rest sourced from reference TRBV2 and TRBJ2-3, is EPEVTQTPSHQVTQMGQEVILRCVPISNHLYFYWYRQILGQKVEFLVSFYNNEISEKSEIFDDQFSVERPDGSNFTLKIRSTKLEDSAMYFCASRISDTQYFGPGTRLTVL.

The rearrangement uses TRBV19 and TRBJ2-2; maybe TRBD1 (6 bases). The CDR3 length is 14 residues. V lost 4 bases and J 6 bases, leaving 12 bases between the germline ends. CDR1 is LNHDA and CDR2 is SQIVND in the germline V gene (reference sequence). CDR3 region: CASSTGAAPGELFF. The CDR3 DNA sequence: TGTGCCAGTAGTACAGGGGCGGCTCCCGGGGAGCTGTTTTTT. The entire variable domain, with the rest obtained from reference TRBV19 and TRBJ2-2, is as follows: DGGITQSPKYLFRKEGQNVTLSCEQNLNHDAMYWYRQDPGQGLRLIYYSQIVNDFQKGDIAEGYSVSREKKESFPLTVTSAQKNPTAFYLCASSTGAAPGELFFGEGSRLTVL.

V is TRBV28 and J is TRBJ1-1, with 7 bases that match TRBD1. The CDR3 is 15 amino acids. CDR1 and CDR2 (germline): MDHEN, SYDVKM. Losses at the gene ends were 5 bases for V and 2 bases for J; bases not matched to a gene: 8. The CDR3 DNA is TGTGCCAGCAGTACTCCGACAGGGATTAACACTGAAGCTTTCTTT. This translates into CASSTPTGINTEAFF.

The chain carries TRBV2 and TRBJ1-1, with D unresolved. The germline V gene encodes CDR1 SNHLY and CDR2 FYNNEI. Between the trimmed V and J ends, which lost 7 bases and 3 bases, there was a span of 12 bases. The CDR3 runs to 13 residues. The CDR3 DNA sequence: TGTGCCAGCAACCCGGGCCCGGACACTGAAGCTTTCTTT. Translation: CASNPGPDTEAFF.

This clone showed up just once. The chain carries TRBV28 and TRBJ2-7; 7 nucleotides line up with TRBD1. This CDR3 contains 14 residues. Unmatched junction bases numbered 15, after V lost 10 bases and J lost 6 bases. From germline, CDR1 is MDHEN and CDR2 SYDVKM. The CDR3 loop is CATALTGARSEQYF. The CDR3 coding sequence is TGTGCCACCGCGCTAACAGGGGCCCGAAGCGAGCAGTACTTC.

The genes are TRBV5-5 and TRBJ1-2, with unresolved D. The CDR3 length is 13 residues. V was cut by 5 bases and J by 8 bases, with 16 bases left in between. Germline values: CDR1 SGHKS, CDR2 YYEKEE (reference sequence). The CDR3, as DNA: TGTGCCAGCAGACGCCTCGGGGATGGCGGCTACACCTTC. Translation gives CASRRLGDGGYTF. The variable domain in full, completed from reference TRBV5-5 and TRBJ1-2, reads DAGVTQSPTHLIKTRGQQVTLRCSPISGHKSVSWYQQVLGQGPQFIFQYYEKEERGRGNFPDRFSARQFPNYSSELNVNALLLGDSALYLCASRRLGDGGYTFGSGTRLTVV.

This clone was found once. The J gene is TRBJ1-5, the V gene TRBV12-5; D gene ambiguous. Trimming pared 2 bases from V and 7 bases from J, leaving 12 bases between. Germline CDR1 and CDR2: LGHNT and FRNRAP. The CDR3 has 14 amino acids. The CDR3 loop reads CASGLLASGQPQHF. For the CDR3, the DNA is TGTGCTAGTGGTTTGTTGGCCTCGGGCCAGCCCCAGCATTTT.

This chain uses TRBV4-1 with TRBJ1-6; tentatively, D is TRBD1 (5 bases). This CDR3 has 16 residues. The germline V and J ends were trimmed by 0 bases and 10 bases, with 16 bases remaining between them. Germline CDR1 and CDR2: MGHRA and YSYEKL. The CDR3 here is CASSQDTGGIRSPLHF. The CDR3 nucleotides are TGCGCCAGCAGCCAAGACACGGGGGGGATAAGGTCACCCCTCCACTTT.

The rearrangement uses TRBV28 and TRBJ1-2; D might be TRBD1 (6 bases). Germline V CDR1 and CDR2: MDHEN, SYDVKM. The CDR3 has 17 amino acids. The V and J ends lost 2 bases and 1 base respectively, with 17 bases between them. CDR3 DNA: TGTGCCAGCAGTTTAATCCGGGACACCTCAATTAACTATGGCTACACCTTC. The encoded protein is CASSLIRDTSINYGYTF.

The chain joins TRBV18 to TRBJ2-3; perhaps TRBD2 as D (6 bases). The CDR3 contains 16 residues. Germline V gene data show CDR1 as KGHSH and CDR2 as LQKENI. Trimming cost V 3 bases and J 2 bases, with 15 bases left between them. Written as DNA, the CDR3 is TGTGCCAGCTCACCGACTAGTACAGGTGTCACAGATACGCAGTATTTT. Amino acids: CASSPTSTGVTDTQYF.

The chain combines TRBV11-3 with TRBJ2-1; D uncertain. The CDR3 sequence is 14 residues long. Trimming shortened V by 0 bases and J by 8 bases, and 11 bases separated the two germline ends. CDR1 is SGHNT and CDR2 is YENEEA in the germline V gene. The CDR3 here is CASSLDQLEDEQFF. For the CDR3, the DNA is TGTGCCAGCAGCTTAGACCAGCTCGAGGATGAGCAGTTCTTC.

V is TRBV6-6 and J is TRBJ1-1; D not certain. V lost 10 bases to trimming and J lost 7 bases, with 19 bases between them. From germline, CDR1 is MNHNY and CDR2 SVGAGI (reference sequence). The CDR3 extends over 13 amino acids. CDR3 DNA: TGTGCCACCTTGCGAAATGGACGGCTTGAAGCTTTCTTT. Encoded protein: CATLRNGRLEAFF.

The chain joins TRBV11-2 to TRBJ2-7; D call uncertain. V lost 0 bases, J lost 2 bases, and 11 bases lay in between. There are 15 residues in the CDR3. CDR1 and CDR2 (germline): SGHAT, FQNNGV. The CDR3 reads CASSLDTQTTYEQYF. The CDR3 coding sequence is TGTGCCAGCAGCTTAGACACACAAACTACCTACGAGCAGTACTTC.

The rearrangement joins TRBV28 to TRBJ1-2, with 7 bases fitting TRBD1. The J segment lost 7 bases and the V segment lost 3 bases, leaving 14 bases of the junction unmatched. The CDR3 runs to 16 residues. Germline V gene sequence: CDR1 MDHEN, CDR2 SYDVKM. In nucleotides, the CDR3 is TGTGCCAGCAGTTTTTCTTTAGGGCAGGGGACAGTTGGCTACACCTTC. Protein sequence: CASSFSLGQGTVGYTF.

The chain combines TRBV11-3 with TRBJ2-3; D is tentatively TRBD1 or TRBD2 (5 bases each). CDR3 length: 17 amino acids. V shed 4 bases and J shed 1 base, with 18 bases lying between them. Germline V gene lookup returns CDR1 SGHNT and CDR2 YENEEA. The CDR3 reads CASSSFTSGAGTDTQYF. The CDR3 nucleotides read TGTGCCAGCAGCTCTTTCACATCCGGGGCAGGCACAGATACGCAGTATTTT.

The rearrangement joins TRBV5-6 to TRBJ2-7; D gene uncertain. Trimming removed 1 base from V and 2 bases from J, with 7 bases in between. The length of the CDR3 is 13 residues. Germline CDR1 SGHDT, CDR2 YYEEEE. The CDR3 DNA is TGTGCCAGCAGCTTGCAAGGAGCCTACGAGCAGTACTTC. Protein sequence: CASSLQGAYEQYF. Complete variable domain (other parts from reference TRBV5-6 and TRBJ2-7): DAGVTQSPTHLIKTRGQQVTLRCSPKSGHDTVSWYQQALGQGPQFIFQYYEEEERQRGNFPDRFSGHQFPNYSSELNVNALLLGDSALYLCASSLQGAYEQYFGPGTRLTVT.

The chain carries TRBV11-2 and TRBJ1-2; 8 bases are a match to TRBD1. The ends lost 5 bases at V and 4 bases at J; junction bases unmatched: 6. Germline loops: CDR1 SGHAT, CDR2 FQNNGV. The CDR3 runs to 14 residues. The CDR3 nucleotides are TGTGCCAGCAGCCAGCAGGGGGCTGGCTATGGCTACACCTTC. Encoded protein: CASSQQGAGYGYTF.